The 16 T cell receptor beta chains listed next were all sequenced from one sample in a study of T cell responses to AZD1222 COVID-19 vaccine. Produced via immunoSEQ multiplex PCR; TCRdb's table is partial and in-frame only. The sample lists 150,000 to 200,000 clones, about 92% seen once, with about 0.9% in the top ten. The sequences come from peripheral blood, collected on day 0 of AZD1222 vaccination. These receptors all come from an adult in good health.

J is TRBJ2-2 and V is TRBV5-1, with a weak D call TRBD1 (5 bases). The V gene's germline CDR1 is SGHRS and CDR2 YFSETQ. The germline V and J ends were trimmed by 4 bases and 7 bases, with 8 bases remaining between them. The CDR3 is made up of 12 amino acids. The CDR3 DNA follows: TGCGCCAGCAGCAAGGGGATCGGGGAGCTGTTTTTT. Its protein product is CASSKGIGELFF.

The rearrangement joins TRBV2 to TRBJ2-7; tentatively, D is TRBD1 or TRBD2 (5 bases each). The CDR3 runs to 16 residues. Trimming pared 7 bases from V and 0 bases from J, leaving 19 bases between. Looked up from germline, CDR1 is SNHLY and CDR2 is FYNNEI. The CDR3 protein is CASKGTPGPISYEQYF. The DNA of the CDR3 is TGTGCCAGCAAAGGGACCCCGGGCCCTATCTCCTACGAGCAGTACTTC.

The CDR3 reads CASSLAASHDGYTF. The CDR3 DNA reads TGTGCCAGCAGCTTAGCGGCTAGCCATGATGGCTACACCTTC. The V gene is TRBV7-9, the J gene TRBJ1-2; unclear D gene. CDR1 and CDR2 from the germline V gene are SEHNR and FQNEAQ (reference sequence). V lost 0 bases to trimming and J lost 6 bases, with 11 bases between them. The CDR3 consists of 14 residues.

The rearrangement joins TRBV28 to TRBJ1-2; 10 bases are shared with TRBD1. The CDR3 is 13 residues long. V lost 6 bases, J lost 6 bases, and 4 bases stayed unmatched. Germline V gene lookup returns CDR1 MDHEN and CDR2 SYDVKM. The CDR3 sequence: CASRGTGVHGYTF. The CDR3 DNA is TGTGCCAGCAGGGGGACAGGGGTCCATGGCTACACCTTC.

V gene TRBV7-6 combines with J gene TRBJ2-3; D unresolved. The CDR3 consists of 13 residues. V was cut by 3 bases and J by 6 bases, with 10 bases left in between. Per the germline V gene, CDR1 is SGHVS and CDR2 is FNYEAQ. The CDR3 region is CASSFDPGDTQYF. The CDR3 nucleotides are TGTGCCAGCAGCTTTGACCCCGGGGATACGCAGTATTTT.

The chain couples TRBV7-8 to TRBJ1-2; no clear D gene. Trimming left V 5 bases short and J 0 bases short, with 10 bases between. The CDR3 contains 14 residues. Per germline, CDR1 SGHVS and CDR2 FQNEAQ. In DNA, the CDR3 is TGTGCCAGCAGCCCCCTGAGAACTAACTATGGCTACACCTTC. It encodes CASSPLRTNYGYTF.

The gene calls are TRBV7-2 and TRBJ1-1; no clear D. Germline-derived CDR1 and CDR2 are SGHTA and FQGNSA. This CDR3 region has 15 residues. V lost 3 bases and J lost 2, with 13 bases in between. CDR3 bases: TGTGCCAGCAGCTTCCCGGGTAGGGCCAACACTGAAGCTTTCTTT. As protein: CASSFPGRANTEAFF.

The CDR3 spells CASSVASGSFYEQYF. The DNA of the CDR3 is TGTGCCAGCAGCGTAGCGTCCGGCAGCTTCTACGAGCAGTACTTC. The chain couples TRBV9 to TRBJ2-7, with unresolved D. V was pared by 0 bases and J by 3 bases, with 13 bases between. The CDR3 covers 15 residues. CDR1 is SGDLS and CDR2 is YYNGEE in the germline V gene.

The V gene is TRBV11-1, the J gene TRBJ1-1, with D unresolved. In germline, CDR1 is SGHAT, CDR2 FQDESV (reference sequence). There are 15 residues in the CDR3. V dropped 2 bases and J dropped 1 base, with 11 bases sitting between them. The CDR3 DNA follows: TGTGCCAGCAGCTTAATCGGTGTACGGAACACTGAAGCTTTCTTT. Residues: CASSLIGVRNTEAFF.

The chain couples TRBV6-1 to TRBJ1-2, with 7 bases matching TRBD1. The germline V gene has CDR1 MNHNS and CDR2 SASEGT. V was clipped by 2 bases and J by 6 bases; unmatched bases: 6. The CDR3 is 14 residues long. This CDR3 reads CASSEPTGLHGYTF. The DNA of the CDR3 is TGTGCCAGCAGTGAACCGACAGGGCTGCATGGCTACACCTTC.

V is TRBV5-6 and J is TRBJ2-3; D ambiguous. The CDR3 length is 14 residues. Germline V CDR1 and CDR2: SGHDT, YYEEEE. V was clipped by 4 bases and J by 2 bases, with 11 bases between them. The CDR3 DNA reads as TGTGCCAGCAGCCCGCCCTCCTACACAGATACGCAGTATTTT. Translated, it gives CASSPPSYTDTQYF.

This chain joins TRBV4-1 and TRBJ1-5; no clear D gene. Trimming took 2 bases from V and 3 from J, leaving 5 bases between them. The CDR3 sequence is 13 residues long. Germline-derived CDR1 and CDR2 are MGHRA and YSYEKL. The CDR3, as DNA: TGCGCCAGCAGCCAAAAACTCAATCAGCCCCAGCATTTT. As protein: CASSQKLNQPQHF.

CDR3 sequence: CASSPTGTSYNEQFF. Written as DNA, the CDR3 is TGTGCCAGCAGCCCTACCGGGACTAGCTACAATGAGCAGTTCTTC. The chain links TRBV9 to TRBJ2-1, with 8 positions matching TRBD2. V shed 4 bases, J shed 3 bases, and the junction held 6 bases outside the gene matches. Per the germline V gene, CDR1 is SGDLS and CDR2 is YYNGEE. There are 15 residues in the CDR3.

The CDR3 nucleotides read TGCGCCAGCAGCCAAGAGCGGGGCAGCGCGAACACCGGGGAGCTGTTTTTT. It specifies CASSQERGSANTGELFF. The chain couples TRBV4-1 to TRBJ2-2; D is perhaps TRBD2 (6 bases). V was clipped by 0 bases and J by 0 bases, with 11 bases between them. This CDR3 has 17 amino acids. In germline, CDR1 is MGHRA, CDR2 YSYEKL.

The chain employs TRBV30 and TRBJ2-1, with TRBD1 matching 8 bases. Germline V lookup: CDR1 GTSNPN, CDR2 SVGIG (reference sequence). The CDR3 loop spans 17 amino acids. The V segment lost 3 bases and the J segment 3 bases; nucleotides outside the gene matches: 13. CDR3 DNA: TGTGCCTGGAGAAGGCAGGGGGCGACTTTACTCTACAATGAGCAGTTCTTC. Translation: CAWRRQGATLLYNEQFF.

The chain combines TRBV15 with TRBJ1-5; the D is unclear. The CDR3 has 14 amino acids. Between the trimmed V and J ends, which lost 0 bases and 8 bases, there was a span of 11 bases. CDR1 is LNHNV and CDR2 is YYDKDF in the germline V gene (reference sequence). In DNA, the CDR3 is TGTGCCACCAGCAGAGATCGGGCCGAGGAGCCCCAGCATTTT. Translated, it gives CATSRDRAEEPQHF.